This is a list of T cell receptor beta chains from one sample in a study of Tregs in tolerant kidney transplant recipients. Data came from immunoSEQ multiplex PCR; TCRdb stores just in-frame clones and leaves some out. The table lists approximately 260,000 clones, roughly 80% of them singletons. The material sequenced was CD4+ T cells from blood. The source of these receptors is a human donor in good health. Both conserved end residues are trimmed from each CDR3. Fields, in order: CDR3 protein, CDR3 length, clone size, V gene. Clone size is shown for a subset of rows, as once, few, many or a class of expanded clone.

cdr3_aa: ASSQLGSSYNEQF; cdr3_length: 13; clone_size: -; v_call: TRBV4-1
cdr3_aa: ASTPAPPTGYEQY; cdr3_length: 13; clone_size: -; v_call: TRBV10-2
cdr3_aa: ASSLGMAGVQSPLH; cdr3_length: 14; clone_size: few; v_call: TRBV7-9
cdr3_aa: ASSQLQQGAYGYT; cdr3_length: 13; clone_size: -; v_call: TRBV4-3
cdr3_aa: ASSNRDEIGELF; cdr3_length: 12; clone_size: -; v_call: TRBV6-5
cdr3_aa: ASSVGHTSSGNTIY; cdr3_length: 14; clone_size: -; v_call: TRBV5-1
cdr3_aa: ATSPWGAGYGYT; cdr3_length: 12; clone_size: -; v_call: TRBV15
cdr3_aa: ASSPGWYGSTDTQY; cdr3_length: 14; clone_size: -; v_call: TRBV5-1
cdr3_aa: AISGTDNQPQH; cdr3_length: 11; clone_size: -; v_call: TRBV10-3
cdr3_aa: ASSPRDRSNQPQH; cdr3_length: 13; clone_size: -; v_call: TRBV7-8
cdr3_aa: SAWRRNTIY; cdr3_length: 9; clone_size: -; v_call: TRBV20-1
cdr3_aa: ASSLRGDSYIATDTQY; cdr3_length: 16; clone_size: -; v_call: TRBV7-2
cdr3_aa: ASSSREVGDTQY; cdr3_length: 12; clone_size: -; v_call: TRBV7-9
cdr3_aa: ASSLMQGSKSNSPLH; cdr3_length: 15; clone_size: -; v_call: TRBV5-8
cdr3_aa: ASSESPGRGNSPLH; cdr3_length: 14; clone_size: once; v_call: TRBV6-1
cdr3_aa: ASSPGASSGNTIY; cdr3_length: 13; clone_size: -; v_call: TRBV18
cdr3_aa: ASSFLAYTGELF; cdr3_length: 12; clone_size: -; v_call: TRBV5-1
cdr3_aa: ASSQEVVRVDEQY; cdr3_length: 13; clone_size: -; v_call: TRBV4-2
cdr3_aa: ASSSIENTEAF; cdr3_length: 11; clone_size: -; v_call: TRBV11-3
cdr3_aa: ASSLAGGDEKLF; cdr3_length: 12; clone_size: few; v_call: TRBV5-1
cdr3_aa: ASSYGLADPTGNIQY; cdr3_length: 15; clone_size: once; v_call: TRBV7-9
cdr3_aa: SATRTTGTF; cdr3_length: 9; clone_size: -; v_call: TRBV20-1
cdr3_aa: ASSLGTENYGYT; cdr3_length: 12; clone_size: -; v_call: TRBV5-1
cdr3_aa: ASRLQGGSYEQY; cdr3_length: 12; clone_size: -; v_call: TRBV5-1
cdr3_aa: ASSLRGFGNTIY; cdr3_length: 12; clone_size: -; v_call: TRBV5-5
cdr3_aa: ASSLVSNQPQH; cdr3_length: 11; clone_size: -; v_call: TRBV6-1
cdr3_aa: ASSEARTQETQY; cdr3_length: 12; clone_size: -; v_call: TRBV2
cdr3_aa: ASRTGGTEAF; cdr3_length: 10; clone_size: few; v_call: TRBV6-5
cdr3_aa: AISTGQGAIKNIQY; cdr3_length: 14; clone_size: -; v_call: TRBV10-3
cdr3_aa: ASSLVVRAIGNIQY; cdr3_length: 14; clone_size: -; v_call: TRBV7-9
cdr3_aa: ASRDHNSPLH; cdr3_length: 10; clone_size: -; v_call: TRBV2
cdr3_aa: ASSPSLWGQETQY; cdr3_length: 13; clone_size: -; v_call: TRBV9
cdr3_aa: ASRVDGLYGYT; cdr3_length: 11; clone_size: -; v_call: TRBV19
cdr3_aa: ASSLSTRETQY; cdr3_length: 11; clone_size: -; v_call: TRBV5-6
cdr3_aa: ASSPGQGPYNYGYT; cdr3_length: 14; clone_size: -; v_call: TRBV27
cdr3_aa: ANRGDDRSNQPQH; cdr3_length: 13; clone_size: -; v_call: TRBV14
cdr3_aa: ASRVRQLNTEAF; cdr3_length: 12; clone_size: -; v_call: TRBV2
cdr3_aa: ASSPGTSGRAGEQF; cdr3_length: 14; clone_size: -; v_call: TRBV19
cdr3_aa: ASSLGGNSNQPQH; cdr3_length: 13; clone_size: once; v_call: TRBV7-9
cdr3_aa: ASSQGSRGSGAYEQY; cdr3_length: 15; clone_size: -; v_call: TRBV14
cdr3_aa: AISPKGSGYNEQF; cdr3_length: 13; clone_size: -; v_call: TRBV10-3
cdr3_aa: ASSRWTVNTEAF; cdr3_length: 12; clone_size: -; v_call: TRBV27
cdr3_aa: ASSQGDGTGVYGYT; cdr3_length: 14; clone_size: few; v_call: TRBV4-1
cdr3_aa: AAGTGRNRNQPQH; cdr3_length: 13; clone_size: -; v_call: TRBV19
cdr3_aa: ASSYSSAGMAYGYT; cdr3_length: 14; clone_size: -; v_call: TRBV6-6
cdr3_aa: ASSPRVGSSDTQY; cdr3_length: 13; clone_size: -; v_call: TRBV18
cdr3_aa: ASSPSDRYSGNTIY; cdr3_length: 14; clone_size: few; v_call: TRBV18
cdr3_aa: ASSIGGYGYT; cdr3_length: 10; clone_size: -; v_call: TRBV11-3
cdr3_aa: SVVAWNTGELF; cdr3_length: 11; clone_size: -; v_call: TRBV29-1
cdr3_aa: ASRIGPWTYEQY; cdr3_length: 12; clone_size: -; v_call: TRBV2
cdr3_aa: ASSFRGQGIYEQY; cdr3_length: 13; clone_size: once; v_call: TRBV7-6
cdr3_aa: ASSLEARGETQY; cdr3_length: 12; clone_size: -; v_call: TRBV11-1
cdr3_aa: ASSGQAPRGNYGYT; cdr3_length: 14; clone_size: few; v_call: TRBV6-1
cdr3_aa: ASSQGDRANTEAF; cdr3_length: 13; clone_size: -; v_call: TRBV4-1
cdr3_aa: AWRPGGAPATNEKLF; cdr3_length: 15; clone_size: -; v_call: TRBV30